This is a list of T cell receptor beta chains from one sample in a study of response to subunit inactivated influenza vaccine. Via MiXCR, TCRdb re-called the RT-PCR reads, giving one row per CDR3 protein. The table has approximately 520,000 distinct CDR3 sequences, less than 30% seen once. The sample consisted of CD4+ T cells sorted from PBMCs, taken 5 to 6 days after vaccination. The receptors stem from a man aged 50 or older who received an inactivated influenza vaccine. Each CDR3 is given with its conserved first and last residue. Each record gives: V gene, clone size, J gene, D gene, CDR3 DNA, CDR3 protein. The D gene is left open where the match is weak. Expanded clones are given a class, and other clones once, few, many or no size at all.

TRBV20-1,few,TRBJ1-2,TRBD1,TGCAGTGCTAGACGCACAGGGGCTCGGGACTATGGCTACACCTTC,CSARRTGARDYGYTF
TRBV6-2/TRBV6-3,few,TRBJ2-5,-,TGTGCCAGCAGTTACGGGTTTACGGACAGCAAAGAGACCCAGTACTTC,CASSYGFTDSKETQYF
TRBV7-9,-,TRBJ2-7,-,TGTGCCAGCAGCTTAGCGAGGGGGGGCAGCTACGAGCAGTACTTC,CASSLARGGSYEQYF
TRBV7-8,-,TRBJ2-3,TRBD1,TGTGCCAGCAGCAACGGGGACAGGGGGTTCACAGATACGCAGTATTTT,CASSNGDRGFTDTQYF
TRBV5-1,few,TRBJ2-1,TRBD1,TGCGCCAGCAGCTTGGATCACCCGGGACAGGGAAGTGATGAGCAGTTCTTC,CASSLDHPGQGSDEQFF
TRBV5-1,few,TRBJ2-1,TRBD2,TGCGCCAGCAGCAGCCTAGCGGGAATGGAGCAGTTCTTC,CASSSLAGMEQFF
TRBV19,-,TRBJ2-1,TRBD1,TGTGCCAGTAGTACCGGTCCAGGGGGTGAGCAGTTCTTC,CASSTGPGGEQFF
TRBV7-9,-,TRBJ1-4,TRBD1,TGTGCCAGCAGCGAGACAGGGATGTCTAATGAAAAACTGTTTTTT,CASSETGMSNEKLFF
TRBV11-2,-,TRBJ2-3,-,TGTGCCAGCAGCCCTCCCCGGGGCGGCCCCGAGGTAACAGATACGCAGTATTTT,CASSPPRGGPEVTDTQYF
TRBV9,few,TRBJ2-1,TRBD1,TGTGCCAGCAGCGAGTGGGACAGATTCAATGAGCAGTTCTTC,CASSEWDRFNEQFF
TRBV6-1,few,TRBJ1-4,-,TGTGCCAGCAGGGGGTCTAATGAAAAACTGTTTTTT,CASRGSNEKLFF
TRBV2,-,TRBJ2-7,-,TGTGCCAGCAGACAGGCCCTAGCCGTATCCTACGAGCAGTACTTC,CASRQALAVSYEQYF
TRBV5-1,few,TRBJ2-5,-,TGCGCCAGCAGCTTGGACAGAAGAGTGGAGACCCAGTACTTC,CASSLDRRVETQYF
TRBV20-1,once,TRBJ2-3,TRBD2,TGCAGTGCCAGACCACCGACTAGCGGCACAGATACGCAGTATTTT,CSARPPTSGTDTQYF
TRBV20-1,few,TRBJ2-3,-,TGCAGTGCGACCCCTCCGGGGGTCTCAGATACGCAGTATTTT,CSATPPGVSDTQYF
TRBV29-1,many,TRBJ2-3,-,TGCAGCGTCTCAGGAGATACGCAGTATTTT,CSVSGDTQYF
TRBV12-3/TRBV12-4,few,TRBJ2-2,-,TGTGCCAGCAGTTGGCAGGAATTGAACACCGGGGAGCTGTTTTTT,CASSWQELNTGELFF
TRBV28,-,TRBJ1-6,-,TGTGCCAGCAGCGGCGGGACATTAAGAAACTCACCCCTCCACTTT,CASSGGTLRNSPLHF
TRBV12-3/TRBV12-4,-,TRBJ2-1,TRBD2,TGTGCCAGCACCCTTACCATAACCGGGACTAGCGGGAGCTATGAGCAGTTCTTC,CASTLTITGTSGSYEQFF
TRBV6-2/TRBV6-3,few,TRBJ1-6,-,TGTGCCAGCAGTACCGCGGCACTGAGGTATTCACCCCTCCACTTT,CASSTAALRYSPLHF
TRBV5-1,few,TRBJ2-1,-,TGCGCCAGCAGCTTCATCACCGTCGATGAGCAGTTCTTC,CASSFITVDEQFF
TRBV6-1,-,TRBJ2-2,-,TGTGCCAGCAGTGGCTCGGGGACGGGGAACACCGGGGAGCTGTTTTTT,CASSGSGTGNTGELFF